The clone carrying this T cell receptor (beta chain) appeared a single time. These data originate in a study of chemoradiotherapy in HPV16-positive cancers. Germline assignment: CDR1 SGHDN and CDR2 FVKESK. Trimming removed 4 bases from V and 5 bases from J; junction bases left unmatched: 4. The CDR3 covers 14 residues. Assay used: immunoSEQ multiplex PCR; TCRdb lists only in-frame clones, some missing. The sample shows several thousand clones, roughly 85% of them seen only once. The receptor was derived from a human donor with HPV-associated anogenital cancer. Collection took place from a patient who underwent chemoradiotherapy. The chain is built from TRBV14 and TRBJ1-1, with TRBD1 matching over 10 bases. CDR3 region: CASSRTGGRTEAFF. DNA for the CDR3: TGTGCCAGCAGCCGGACAGGGGGGCGGACTGAAGCTTTCTTT.